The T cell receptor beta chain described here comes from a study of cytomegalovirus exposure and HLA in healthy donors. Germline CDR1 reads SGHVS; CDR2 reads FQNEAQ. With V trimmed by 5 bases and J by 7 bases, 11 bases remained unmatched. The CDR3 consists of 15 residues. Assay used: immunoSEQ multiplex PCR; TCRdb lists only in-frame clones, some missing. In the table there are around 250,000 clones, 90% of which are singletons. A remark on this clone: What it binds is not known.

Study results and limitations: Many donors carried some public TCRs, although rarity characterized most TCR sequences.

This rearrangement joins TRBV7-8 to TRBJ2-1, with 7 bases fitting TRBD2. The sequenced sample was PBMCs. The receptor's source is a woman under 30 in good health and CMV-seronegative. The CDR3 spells CASSPLGGLSNEQFF. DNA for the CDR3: TGTGCCAGCAGCCCCCTCGGGGGGTTGAGTAATGAGCAGTTCTTC.